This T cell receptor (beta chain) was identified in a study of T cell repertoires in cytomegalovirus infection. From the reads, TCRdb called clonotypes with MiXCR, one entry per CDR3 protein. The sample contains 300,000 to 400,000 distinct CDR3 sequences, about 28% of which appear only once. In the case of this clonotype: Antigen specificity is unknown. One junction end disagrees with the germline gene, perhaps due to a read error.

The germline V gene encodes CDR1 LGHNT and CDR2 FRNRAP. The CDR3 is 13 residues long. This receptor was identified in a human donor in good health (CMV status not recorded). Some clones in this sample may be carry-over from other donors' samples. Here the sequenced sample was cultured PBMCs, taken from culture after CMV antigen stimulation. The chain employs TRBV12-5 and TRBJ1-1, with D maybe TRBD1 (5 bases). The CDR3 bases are TGTGCTAGTGGCTTGGGACGGAACACTGAAGCTTTCTTT. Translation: CASGLGRNTEAFF.